Below, one T cell receptor (beta chain) is given with its context. Its antigen is still unknown. This specimen comes from a study of brain T cells in children with intractable seizures. Whole-study findings and limits: Clones missing pre-surgery may reflect undersampling of that blood sample.

The CDR3 consists of 17 residues. The germline V and J ends were trimmed by 2 bases and 0 bases, with 15 bases remaining between them. Looked up from germline, CDR1 is SGHRS and CDR2 is YFSETQ. TCRdb's copy holds only in-frame clones and misses some; the assay was immunoSEQ multiplex PCR. Of a few hundred thousand clones in the sample, about 93% are singletons; the top ten hold roughly 5.8%. The sample's time point: blood from clinic visit 5 months post-surgery; TSC patient then seizure free. Patients received at least one anti-epileptic drug before surgery. The sequenced sample was peripheral blood, obtained 4 to 5 months after surgery. The J gene is TRBJ1-3, the V gene TRBV5-1; D gene ambiguous. The clonotype originates from a boy in the first two years of life with tuberous sclerosis and intractable seizures. CDR3 DNA: TGCGCCAGCAGCTTACGCCCGGGCTCGAGCTCTGGAAACACCATATATTTT. This gives the protein CASSLRPGSSSGNTIYF.